This T cell receptor (beta chain) was identified in a study of T cell responses to AZD1222 COVID-19 vaccine. Study results and caveats: The CD4 TCRs associated with vaccination extended across spike and predominated at 160-218 and 743-854. Of spike-specific TCRs, nearly half reportedly target regions left unmutated in variants. There were mostly white British donors and more females than males, and clonal diversity was possibly underestimated.

Here immunoSEQ multiplex PCR was the method, and the copy in TCRdb shows in-frame clones only, minus some. Seen here are about 68,000 clones, around four fifths observed once, and the top ten hold 9.5% to 13%. Germline V CDR1 and CDR2: SGHRS, YFSETQ. The CDR3 extends over 12 amino acids. Trimming shortened V by 2 bases and J by 6 bases, and 9 bases separated the two germline ends. As concerns this clone: Its antigen is unknown.

V is TRBV5-1 and J is TRBJ2-7; D call uncertain. The sequence was collected from an adult in good health. The material was peripheral blood, obtained on day 0 of AZD1222 vaccination. The DNA for the CDR3 is TGCGCCAGCAGCTTCGGCAGGCGCGAGCAGTACTTC. Translating gives CASSFGRREQYF.